Presented here are 21 T cell receptor beta chains from one specimen sequenced in a study of T cell responses to AZD1222 COVID-19 vaccine (dated by TCRdb to 2020 to 2023). The sample's time point label is to be understood as: baseline before first vaccination. Libraries were constructed by the immunoSEQ multiplex PCR assay. TCRdb's version of the immuneACCESS table is confined to in-frame rearrangements and falls short of the full clone set. An unresolved V gene accounts for under half of the shortfall where checked; the remainder is of unknown origin. The sample yields under 150,000 clones; 85% to 95% were counted once. 1.5% to 2% of the sample belongs to the ten largest clones. This specimen consisted of peripheral blood, obtained on day 0 of AZD1222 vaccination. These receptor sequences come from an adult in good health.

The chain joins TRBV24-1 to TRBJ1-4; unclear D gene. The germline V gene encodes CDR1 KGHDR and CDR2 SFDVKD. V dropped 6 bases and J dropped 5 bases, with 12 bases sitting between them. The CDR3 runs 14 residues. This CDR3 reads CATSRAGSNEKLFF. CDR3 bases: TGTGCCACCAGTAGGGCCGGATCCAATGAAAAACTGTTTTTT.

The rearrangement joins TRBV4-3 to TRBJ2-1; 8 bases agree with TRBD1. CDR3 length: 15 amino acids. J gave up 9 bases and V 0 bases, and 7 bases lay outside the gene matches. In germline, CDR1 is LGHNA, CDR2 YSLEER. CDR3 sequence (DNA): TGCGCCAGCAGCCAAGAGTTCCAGGGGGCCCGTGAGCAGTTCTTC. The encoded protein is CASSQEFQGAREQFF.

In this sample, this clone turned up a few times. CDR3 in amino acids: CASSFSGAADYGYTF. The CDR3 nucleotides are TGCGCCAGCAGCTTCTCAGGGGCAGCCGACTATGGCTACACCTTC. The chain employs TRBV5-1 and TRBJ1-2; the D gene is possibly TRBD1 (6 bases). The CDR3 sequence is 15 residues long. Germline assignment: CDR1 SGHRS and CDR2 YFSETQ. V lost 2 bases, J lost 3 bases, and 14 bases lay in between.

The rearrangement links TRBV10-3 to TRBJ2-1, with a possible D match to TRBD2 (5 bases). This CDR3 has 14 amino acids. Germline-derived CDR1 and CDR2 are ENHRY and SYGVKD. V lost 4 bases and J 8 bases, leaving 15 bases between the germline ends. CDR3 bases: TGTGCCATCAGTGGAGGGATCCCCGTAGATGAGCAGTTCTTC. Protein sequence: CAISGGIPVDEQFF.

This clone was seen once. The chain employs TRBV30 and TRBJ1-6; D unclear. The germline gives CDR1 GTSNPN, CDR2 SVGIG (reference sequence). CDR3 length equals 15 residues. Between the trimmed V and J ends, which lost 0 bases and 7 bases, there was a span of 13 bases. CDR3 sequence: CAWSVQAPGNSPLHF. Written as DNA, the CDR3 is TGTGCCTGGAGTGTCCAGGCCCCAGGAAATTCACCCCTCCACTTT. The entire variable domain, with the rest obtained from reference TRBV30 and TRBJ1-6, is as follows: SQTIHQWPATLVQPVGSPLSLECTVEGTSNPNLYWYRQAAGRGLQLLFYSVGIGQISSEVPQNLSASRPQDRQFILSSKKLLLSDSGFYLCAWSVQAPGNSPLHFGNGTRLTVT.

The chain uses TRBV19 and TRBJ1-5; weak D call: TRBD1 (6 bases). CDR3 length: 14 residues. Germline V gene lookup returns CDR1 LNHDA and CDR2 SQIVND (reference sequence). Trimming cost V 1 base and J 3 bases, with 7 bases left between them. As DNA, the CDR3 is TGTGCCAGTAGTATAGGGACAGTCAATCAGCCCCAGCATTTT. Amino acids: CASSIGTVNQPQHF.

This clone appeared once. In nucleotides, the CDR3 is TGTGCCAGCAGCCCAGTGAACCTCAATCAGCCCCAGCATTTT. It codes for CASSPVNLNQPQHF. The chain has TRBV3-1 (or the pseudogene TRBV3-2) and TRBJ1-5, with D hard to call. Germline V lookup: CDR1 LGHDT, CDR2 YNNKEL (reference sequence). The CDR3 totals 14 residues. V lost 4 bases and J 3 bases, leaving 10 bases between the germline ends.

The chain uses TRBV30 and TRBJ1-1; D ambiguous. V was trimmed by 4 bases and J by 6 bases, leaving 15 bases between them. Per germline, CDR1 GTSNPN and CDR2 SVGIG (reference sequence). The CDR3 length is 13 residues. The CDR3 reads CAWTAGLRSEAFF. CDR3 bases: TGTGCCTGGACTGCTGGACTGCGATCTGAAGCTTTCTTT.

CDR3 sequence reads: CASSGLGQGNTEAFF. CDR3 coding DNA: TGCGCCAGCAGCGGGCTGGGGCAGGGGAACACTGAAGCTTTCTTT. The chain joins TRBV4-1 to TRBJ1-1, with D possibly matching TRBD1 (5 bases). The V end lost 5 bases, the J end lost 1 base, and 14 bases lay between the germline ends. Per the germline V gene, CDR1 is MGHRA and CDR2 is YSYEKL. There are 15 residues in the CDR3.

The CDR3 here is CSAVAGGGTEAFF. CDR3 DNA: TGCAGCGCAGTGGCAGGGGGCGGCACTGAAGCTTTCTTT. The J gene is TRBJ1-1, the V gene TRBV29-1, with 8 bases aligning to TRBD1. Losses at the gene ends were 7 bases for V and 4 bases for J; bases not matched to a gene: 8. The CDR3 length is 13 residues. Germline-derived CDR1 and CDR2 are SQVTM and ANQGSEA.

This clone was detected once. V usage is TRBV28 and J usage is TRBJ2-7; 10 positions match TRBD1. Trimming took 2 bases from V and 3 from J; bases not matched to a gene: 4. The CDR3 consists of 15 residues. Germline CDR1 reads MDHEN; CDR2 reads SYDVKM. The CDR3 protein is CASSLGTGENYEQYF. CDR3 sequence (DNA): TGTGCCAGCAGTTTAGGGACAGGGGAGAACTACGAGCAGTACTTC.

This chain joins TRBV19 and TRBJ1-6; 7 bases fit TRBD1. V gave up 4 bases and J gave up 7 bases; unmatched junction bases: 7. The CDR3 totals 15 residues. Germline CDR1 and CDR2: LNHDA and SQIVND (reference sequence). The CDR3 loop is CASSTRTGPNSPLHF. The CDR3 nucleotides are TGTGCCAGTAGTACCCGGACAGGACCGAATTCACCCCTCCACTTT.

Regarding this clone: At one of its ends the junction is not consistent with the germline gene, which may arise from a read error. J is TRBJ1-6 and V is TRBV7-2, with D possibly matching TRBD1 (6 bases). This CDR3 has 14 amino acids. Per germline, CDR1 SGHTA and CDR2 FQGNSA. CDR3 DNA sequence: TGTGCCAGCAGCTTAGGAGGGGGGAATTCGCCCCTCCACTTT. It specifies CASSLGGGNSPLHF.

The chain combines TRBV11-3 with TRBJ2-4; 7 nucleotides match TRBD1. The trim removed 2 bases at V and 8 bases at J, leaving 6 bases unmatched. The germline gives CDR1 SGHNT, CDR2 YENEEA. The CDR3 has 14 amino acids. In DNA, the CDR3 is TGTGCCAGCAGCTTAACAGGGGCCGAAGACATTCAGTACTTC. Translation gives CASSLTGAEDIQYF.

The chain is built from TRBV2 and TRBJ2-3, with no clear D. Germline values: CDR1 SNHLY, CDR2 FYNNEI. Deletions cut 6 bases from V and 2 bases from J, with 9 bases between. The CDR3 has 13 residues. The CDR3 DNA sequence: TGTGCCAGCAGCTCGGACCTCACAGATACGCAGTATTTT. It codes for CASSSDLTDTQYF.

The genes are TRBV12-3 or TRBV12-4 and TRBJ1-5; 8 bases agree with TRBD1. This CDR3 has 13 amino acids. J was trimmed by 7 bases and V by 6 bases; bases with no gene match: 5. CDR3 region: CASRPQGEQPQHF. In DNA form, the CDR3 reads TGTGCCAGCAGGCCACAGGGGGAGCAGCCCCAGCATTTT.

This sequence joins TRBV20-1 and TRBJ2-3; 8 bases match TRBD2. Per the germline V gene, CDR1 is DFQATT and CDR2 is SNEGSKA (reference sequence). Losses at the gene ends were 3 bases for V and 1 base for J; bases not matched to a gene: 6. The CDR3 extends over 15 amino acids. DNA of the CDR3: TGCAGTGCTAGTTGGGCGGGGGGCCGCACAGATACGCAGTATTTT. Its protein product is CSASWAGGRTDTQYF.

The chain links TRBV6-6 to TRBJ1-2; weak D call: TRBD1 (5 bases). The germline CDR1 and CDR2 sequences are MNHNY and SVGAGI (reference sequence). V gave up 2 bases and J gave up 5 bases, with 9 bases separating them. This CDR3 region has 13 residues. CDR3 coding DNA: TGTGCCAGCAGTTACGTGACAGAGTATGGCTACACCTTC. As protein: CASSYVTEYGYTF.

The rearrangement links TRBV7-9 to TRBJ1-5, with 7 nucleotides matching TRBD1. J gave up 1 base and V 6 bases, and 9 bases lay outside the gene matches. Germline-derived CDR1 and CDR2 are SEHNR and FQNEAQ (reference sequence). The length of the CDR3 is 16 residues. The CDR3 region has the DNA TGTGCCAGCAGTGATACGCCAGGGGGGAGCAATCAGCCCCAGCATTTT. Translating it yields CASSDTPGGSNQPQHF.

This clone was seen once. The chain carries TRBV2 and TRBJ1-1; the match to TRBD1 covers 8 bases. CDR1 is SNHLY and CDR2 is FYNNEI in the germline V gene. The trim removed 4 bases at V and 5 bases at J, leaving 9 bases unmatched. This CDR3 region has 15 residues. The CDR3 DNA reads TGTGCCAGCAGTGTGGGCAGGGGGCTCTTTACTGAAGCTTTCTTT. Protein: CASSVGRGLFTEAFF.

The chain is built from TRBV6-2 or TRBV6-3 and TRBJ2-7; perhaps TRBD1 as D (5 bases). Germline lookup yields CDR1 MNHEY and CDR2 SVGEGT. CDR3 length equals 15 residues. V was pared by 0 bases and J by 2 bases, with 11 bases between. CDR3 loop: CASSYSAGKTYEQYF. CDR3 nucleotides: TGTGCCAGCAGTTACTCGGCAGGGAAAACCTACGAGCAGTACTTC.